This TCR beta chain was identified in a study of technical replicates of blood from several donors. The repertoire was sequenced with immunoSEQ multiplex PCR; TCRdb's copy has only in-frame clones and lacks some. Of tens of thousands of clones listed, about 91% are singletons. The sequence was collected from a human donor in good health. The sequenced material came from T cells isolated from PBMCs.

The CDR3 sequence: CASSYKATSEAFF. In DNA form, the CDR3 reads TGTGCCAGCAGCTACAAGGCGACAAGTGAAGCTTTCTTT. The chain couples TRBV9 to TRBJ1-1; D gene unclear. Germline V CDR1 and CDR2: SGDLS, YYNGEE. The ends were cut back, 4 bases at V and 7 bases at J, with 14 bases in the middle. The CDR3 covers 13 residues.